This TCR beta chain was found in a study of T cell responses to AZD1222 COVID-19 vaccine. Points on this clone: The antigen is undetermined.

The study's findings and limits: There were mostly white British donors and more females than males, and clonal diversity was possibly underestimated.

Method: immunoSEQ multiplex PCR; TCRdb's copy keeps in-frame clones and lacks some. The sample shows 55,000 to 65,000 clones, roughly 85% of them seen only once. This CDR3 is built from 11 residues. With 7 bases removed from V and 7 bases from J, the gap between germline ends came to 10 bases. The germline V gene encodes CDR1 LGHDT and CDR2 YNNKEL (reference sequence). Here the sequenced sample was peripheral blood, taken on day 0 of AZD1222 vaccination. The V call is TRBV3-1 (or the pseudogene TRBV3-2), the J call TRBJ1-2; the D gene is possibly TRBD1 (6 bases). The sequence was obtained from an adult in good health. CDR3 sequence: CASTTGFGYTF. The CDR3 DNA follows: TGTGCCAGCACCACAGGGTTTGGCTACACCTTC.